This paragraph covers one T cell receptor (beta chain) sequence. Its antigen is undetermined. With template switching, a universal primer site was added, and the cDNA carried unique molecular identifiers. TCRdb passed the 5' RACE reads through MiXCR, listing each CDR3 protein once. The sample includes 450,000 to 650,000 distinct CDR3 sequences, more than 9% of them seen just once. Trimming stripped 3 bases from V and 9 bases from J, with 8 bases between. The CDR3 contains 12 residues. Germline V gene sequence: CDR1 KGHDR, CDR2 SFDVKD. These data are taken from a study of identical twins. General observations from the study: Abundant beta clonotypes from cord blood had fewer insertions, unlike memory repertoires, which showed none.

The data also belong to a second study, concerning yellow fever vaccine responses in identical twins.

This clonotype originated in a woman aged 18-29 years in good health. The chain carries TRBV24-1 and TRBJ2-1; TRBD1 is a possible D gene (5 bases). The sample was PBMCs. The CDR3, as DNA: TGTGCCACCAGTGATCTTGACAGTGAGCAGTTCTTC. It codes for CATSDLDSEQFF.